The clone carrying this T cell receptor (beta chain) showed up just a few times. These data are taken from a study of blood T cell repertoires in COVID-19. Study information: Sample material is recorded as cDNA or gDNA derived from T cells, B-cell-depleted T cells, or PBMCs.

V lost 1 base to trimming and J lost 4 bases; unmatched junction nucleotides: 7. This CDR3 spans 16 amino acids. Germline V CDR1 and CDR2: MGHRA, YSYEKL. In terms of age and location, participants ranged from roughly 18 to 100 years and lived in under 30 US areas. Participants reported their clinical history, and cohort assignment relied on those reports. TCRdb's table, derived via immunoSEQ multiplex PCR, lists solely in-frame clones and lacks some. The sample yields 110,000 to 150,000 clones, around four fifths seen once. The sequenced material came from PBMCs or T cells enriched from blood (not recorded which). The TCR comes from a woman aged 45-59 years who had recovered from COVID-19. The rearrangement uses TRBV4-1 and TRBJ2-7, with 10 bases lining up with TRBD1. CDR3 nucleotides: TGCGCCAGCAGCCAAGTACCCGGGACAGGGGCTTACGAGCAGTACTTC. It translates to CASSQVPGTGAYEQYF.